This TCR beta chain stems from a study of T cell repertoires in cytomegalovirus infection. As for the study in general: Well-studied HLA-B-restricted epitopes and recently identified HLA-C-restricted epitopes of CMV were both used in the study. Based on public TCR beta signatures, there were indications of CMV infection and of a matching HLA type. Study observations and caveats: The response measured ex vivo was dominated by TCR beta clonotypes (HLA-C-restricted and CMV-specific).

The CDR3 spans 15 residues. J was trimmed by 3 bases and V by 6 bases; bases with no gene match: 6. From germline, CDR1 is MNHEY and CDR2 SVGAGI. TCRdb fed the reads into MiXCR, producing one record per CDR3 protein. The table lists fewer than 900,000 distinct CDR3 sequences, almost 30% of them singletons. There are a few counts of this clonotype. Antigen: not known. The TCR comes from a human donor in good health (CMV status not recorded). Some clones in this sample may be carry-over from other donors' samples. The specimen was cultured CD8+ T cells from PBMCs, collected from culture after CMV antigen stimulation. This chain connects TRBV6-5 to TRBJ2-3; 10 positions agree with TRBD2. CDR3 DNA sequence: TGTGCCAGCAGAGCCCTAGCGGGGGCAACAGATACGCAGTATTTT. Translation: CASRALAGATDTQYF.